Presented here are 20 T cell receptor beta chains from one specimen sequenced in a study of T cells in narcolepsy. TCRdb's copy holds only in-frame clones and misses some; the assay was immunoSEQ multiplex PCR. Here the sample spans fewer than 30,000 clones, around 85% being singletons. The source material was CD45RA- memory CD4+ T cells from PBMCs. Receptor source: a human donor with narcolepsy.

V and J are TRBV6-6 and TRBJ1-5; a weak D match, TRBD1 (5 bases). This CDR3 is built from 11 residues. Trimming took 8 bases from V and 4 from J, leaving 6 bases between them. Germline CDR1 MNHNY, CDR2 SVGAGI (reference sequence). The CDR3: CASRGNQPQHF. The CDR3 nucleotides read TGTGCCAGCCGGGGGAATCAGCCCCAGCATTTT.

This clone was detected only a few times. This chain connects TRBV27 to TRBJ2-2; the D is unclear. The germline V and J ends were trimmed by 1 base and 5 bases, with 2 bases remaining between them. Germline CDR1 and CDR2: MNHEY and SMNVEV (reference sequence). The CDR3 runs 12 residues. The chain's CDR3 is CASSLLTGELFF. Here the CDR3 DNA reads TGTGCCAGCAGTTTATTAACCGGGGAGCTGTTTTTT.

The V gene is TRBV29-1, the J gene TRBJ2-7; the match to TRBD1 covers 9 bases. V lost 7 bases to trimming and J lost 6 bases; unmatched junction nucleotides: 13. The CDR3 runs 14 residues. The germline CDR1 and CDR2 sequences are SQVTM and ANQGSEA. CDR3 nucleotides: TGCAGCGCCACCCCCGGACAGGGGTTGTTCGAGCAGTACTTC. Translated: CSATPGQGLFEQYF.

V gene TRBV7-6 combines with J gene TRBJ1-2; D not certain. The CDR3 is 13 residues long. Germline assignment: CDR1 SGHVS and CDR2 FNYEAQ. V was pared by 5 bases and J by 7 bases, with 14 bases between. The CDR3 nucleotides read TGTGCCAGCAGCACCTCACCCGGGAGTGGCTACACCTTC. Its translation: CASSTSPGSGYTF. The whole variable domain, remainder taken from reference TRBV7-6 and TRBJ1-2, is GAGVSQSPRYKVTKRGQDVALRCDPISGHVSLYWYRQALGQGPEFLTYFNYEAQQDKSGLPNDRFSAERPEGSISTLTIQRTEQRDSAMYRCASSTSPGSGYTFGSGTRLTVV.

This clone was detected once. The rearrangement joins TRBV28 to TRBJ2-5; TRBD2 aligns across 10 bases. CDR3 length equals 15 residues. V was clipped by 6 bases and J by 5 bases; unmatched bases: 9. Germline V CDR1 and CDR2: MDHEN, SYDVKM. The CDR3 here is CASSHSSGSRETQYF. CDR3 DNA sequence: TGTGCCAGCAGCCATTCTAGCGGGAGTAGGGAGACCCAGTACTTC.

This clone was counted between two and nine times. The rearrangement joins TRBV6-4 to TRBJ2-1, with TRBD1 matching 9 bases. Germline CDR1 and CDR2: MRHNA and SNTAGT. V gave up 6 bases and J gave up 10 bases; unmatched junction bases: 16. The CDR3 length is 16 residues. This chain's CDR3 is CASRPAGTGSRSEQFF. CDR3 nucleotides: TGTGCCAGCAGACCCGCCGGGACAGGGTCCCGGTCGGAGCAGTTCTTC.

The chain links TRBV7-8 to TRBJ2-1, with 15 bases fitting TRBD2. The CDR3 extends over 18 amino acids. Germline V gene sequence: CDR1 SGHVS, CDR2 FQNEAQ. V shed 5 bases and J 6 bases; nucleotides not matched to a gene: 11. CDR3 nucleotides: TGTGCCAGCAGCCTTCCAGGGACTAGCGGGAGGATTAGCAATGAGCAGTTCTTC. Amino acids: CASSLPGTSGRISNEQFF.

This chain joins TRBV11-2 and TRBJ2-3; D not resolved. This CDR3 contains 13 residues. Trimming took off 2 bases at V and 0 bases at J, with 3 bases between the two ends. Per the germline V gene, CDR1 is SGHAT and CDR2 is FQNNGV. In DNA form, the CDR3 reads TGTGCCAGCAGCTTACCAAGCACAGATACGCAGTATTTT. Translating gives CASSLPSTDTQYF.

V gene TRBV6-1 combines with J gene TRBJ1-5; D possibly corresponds to TRBD1 (5 bases). Trimming took 1 base from V and 9 from J, leaving 10 bases between them. Germline CDR1 MNHNS, CDR2 SASEGT. This CDR3 has 13 residues. In DNA form, the CDR3 reads TGTGCCAGCAGTGAAGTAGTAAGGGGGCCCCAGCATTTT. Amino acids: CASSEVVRGPQHF.

The genes are TRBV7-8 and TRBJ1-1, with 11 nucleotides matching TRBD1. In germline, CDR1 is SGHVS, CDR2 FQNEAQ. This CDR3 region has 18 residues. V shed 5 bases and J 0 bases; nucleotides not matched to a gene: 11. The CDR3 here is CASSRTTGTGGMNTEAFF. As DNA, the CDR3 is TGTGCCAGCAGCCGAACTACCGGGACAGGGGGGATGAACACTGAAGCTTTCTTT.

The chain is built from TRBV5-1 and TRBJ2-5; 9 bases fit TRBD1. Germline trimming cut 4 bases from V and 3 bases from J; bases unmatched to any gene: 4. The CDR3 length is 14 residues. Looked up from germline, CDR1 is SGHRS and CDR2 is YFSETQ. CDR3 sequence: CASSLRTGEETQYF. The CDR3 DNA is TGCGCCAGCAGCCTCCGGACAGGGGAAGAGACCCAGTACTTC.

J is TRBJ1-1 and V is TRBV7-9; tentatively, D is TRBD1 (5 bases). V lost 0 bases and J 8 bases, leaving 10 bases between the germline ends. CDR1 is SEHNR, CDR2 FQNEAQ, per germline (reference sequence). The CDR3 totals 13 residues. In DNA form, the CDR3 reads TGTGCCAGCAGCTTAGCGGGGCGGCGCGAAGCTTTCTTT. Protein sequence: CASSLAGRREAFF.

This chain links TRBV18 with TRBJ1-2; the D gene is possibly TRBD1 (6 bases). Trimming removed 2 bases from V and 4 bases from J, with 14 bases in between. The germline CDR1 and CDR2 sequences are KGHSH and LQKENI. The CDR3 consists of 15 residues. The CDR3 DNA reads as TGTGCCAGCTCACCAGTCGGTCAGGGGCTCTATGGCTACACCTTC. It yields the protein CASSPVGQGLYGYTF.

V and J are TRBV27 and TRBJ2-7; D might be TRBD2 (6 bases). V lost 3 bases, J lost 5 bases, and 14 bases lay in between. The CDR3 sequence is 14 residues long. Germline V gene sequence: CDR1 MNHEY, CDR2 SMNVEV (reference sequence). The CDR3 spells CASSFGRGIDEQYF. Written as DNA, the CDR3 is TGTGCCAGCAGTTTTGGACGGGGGATAGACGAGCAGTACTTC.

The chain has TRBV5-6 and TRBJ1-2, with 8 bases lining up with TRBD1. V lost 5 bases to trimming and J lost 2 bases; unmatched junction nucleotides: 5. CDR1 is SGHDT and CDR2 is YYEEEE in the germline V gene. The CDR3 consists of 14 residues. CDR3 amino acids: CASSGTGGNYGYTF. Here the CDR3 DNA reads TGTGCCAGCAGTGGGACAGGAGGGAACTATGGCTACACCTTC.

This chain connects TRBV2 to TRBJ2-1, with D uncertain. The germline V gene has CDR1 SNHLY and CDR2 FYNNEI. Trimming left V 9 bases short and J 4 bases short, with 16 bases between. The CDR3 is made up of 14 amino acids. The CDR3 DNA follows: TGTGCCAGATACGACCCGCCCGGGTACAATGAGCAGTTCTTC. This codes for CARYDPPGYNEQFF.

The genes are TRBV7-9 and TRBJ1-3; D is unresolved. V lost 1 base, J lost 6 bases, and 10 bases lay in between. CDR3 length: 14 residues. CDR1 is SEHNR, CDR2 FQNEAQ, per germline (reference sequence). The CDR3 bases are TGTGCCAGCAGCTTAGAGCGGATTTTAAACACCATATATTTT. Its translation is CASSLERILNTIYF. Variable domain in full (rest from reference TRBV7-9 and TRBJ1-3): DTGVSQNPRHKITKRGQNVTFRCDPISEHNRLYWYRQTLGQGPEFLTYFQNEAQLEKSRLLSDRFSAERPKGSFSTLEIQRTEQGDSAMYLCASSLERILNTIYFGEGSWLTVV.

The rearrangement links TRBV6-5 to TRBJ1-5; 9 bases line up with TRBD1. CDR3 length equals 15 residues. V dropped 5 bases and J dropped 5; count of bases not matched to a gene: 7. Germline loops: CDR1 MNHEY, CDR2 SVGAGI. CDR3 DNA: TGTGCCAGCAGTCCGGGACAGGGAGGCCATCAGCCCCAGCATTTT. Protein: CASSPGQGGHQPQHF.

J is TRBJ1-1 and V is TRBV5-1, with D tentatively TRBD1 (5 bases). Germline V CDR1 and CDR2: SGHRS, YFSETQ. The CDR3 is 16 amino acids. Trimming removed 4 bases from V and 1 base from J, with 17 bases in between. The CDR3 protein is CASSLGLGGANTEAFF. CDR3 DNA: TGCGCCAGCAGCCTGGGTTTGGGCGGGGCGAACACTGAAGCTTTCTTT.

The chain's CDR3 is CASSLAGSNEQFF. CDR3 in DNA: TGTGCCAGCAGCTTAGCCGGGAGTAATGAGCAGTTCTTC. V and J are TRBV7-2 and TRBJ2-1, with a weak D call TRBD2 (6 bases). V lost 0 bases and J lost 7, with 7 bases in between. The CDR3 is 13 residues long. From germline, CDR1 is SGHTA and CDR2 FQGNSA.